Listed here are 3 T cell receptor beta chains from one sample, sequenced in a study of cytomegalovirus exposure and HLA in healthy donors. Primers: 60 Vbeta forward and 13 Jbeta reverse. This table comes from immunoSEQ multiplex PCR, and its TCRdb copy is limited to in-frame clones, with some not included. The top ten clones hold about 2% of a sample with some 180,000 clones, roughly 73% of them seen once. Sequencing was done on a sample of PBMCs. The receptors were sampled from a woman between 25 and 40 years old in good health and CMV-seronegative.

On this clone itself: The junction does not match germline at one end; this may be a read error. V and J are TRBV4-3 and TRBJ2-1; the match to TRBD2 covers 7 bases. Per the germline V gene, CDR1 is LGHNA and CDR2 is YSLEER. This CDR3 spans 15 amino acids. CDR3 region: CAGSQTTSPRGEQFF. CDR3 sequence (DNA): TGCGCCGGCAGCCAAACGACTAGCCCAAGAGGGGAGCAGTTCTTC.

This clone was detected once. J is TRBJ1-1 and V is TRBV5-6; 9 bases fit TRBD1. Germline CDR1 is SGHDT and CDR2 is YYEEEE. CDR3 length: 16 amino acids. Written as DNA, the CDR3 is TGTGCTAGCGGCGCCCTACAGGGGGCGAGATGGACTGAAGCTTTCTTT. Translating it yields CASGALQGARWTEAFF.

This clone was detected only once. The chain employs TRBV18 and TRBJ2-7, with TRBD1 as a possible D gene (5 bases). CDR1 and CDR2 from the germline V gene are KGHSH and LQKENI. The CDR3 sequence is 16 residues long. V shed 1 base and J shed 9 bases, with 22 bases lying between them. CDR3 amino acids: CASSPRPTDGNAGQYF. The CDR3 nucleotides are TGTGCCAGCTCACCACGTCCGACAGATGGGAACGCAGGGCAGTACTTC. The variable domain in full, with the rest retrieved from reference TRBV18 and TRBJ2-7, is NAGVMQNPRHLVRRRGQEARLRCSPMKGHSHVYWYRQLPEEGLKFMVYLQKENIIDESGMPKERFSAEFPKEGPSILRIQQVVRGDSAAYFCASSPRPTDGNAGQYFGPGTRLTVT.